The 17 T cell receptor beta chains in this list originate from one sample, sequenced in a study of long-term antiretroviral therapy in people with HIV. The libraries were made with immunoSEQ v3.0 at survey level. TCRdb's table, derived via immunoSEQ multiplex PCR, lists solely in-frame clones and lacks some. The sample shows 15,000 to 20,000 clones, around four fifths of them seen only once. Sequenced here: unsorted PBMCs, sampled at the start of antiretroviral therapy, before treatment. The receptor set was obtained from a middle-aged woman with HIV.

The J gene is TRBJ1-2, the V gene TRBV2, with unresolved D. Trimming shortened V by 5 bases and J by 7 bases, and 11 bases separated the two germline ends. This CDR3 has 12 residues. Germline lookup yields CDR1 SNHLY and CDR2 FYNNEI. In DNA form, the CDR3 reads TGTGCCAGCAGTAGTGATGTGACTGGCTACACCTTC. Protein sequence: CASSSDVTGYTF.

V is TRBV2 and J is TRBJ2-7; no firm D call. The CDR3 is made up of 10 amino acids. V lost 10 bases and J lost 5, with 9 bases in between. Germline lookup yields CDR1 SNHLY and CDR2 FYNNEI. CDR3 coding DNA: TGTGCCACCGGTGGGCACGAGCAGTACTTC. Translated: CATGGHEQYF. The full variable domain, with the rest looked up from reference TRBV2 and TRBJ2-7, is EPEVTQTPSHQVTQMGQEVILRCVPISNHLYFYWYRQILGQKVEFLVSFYNNEISEKSEIFDDQFSVERPDGSNFTLKIRSTKLEDSAMYFCATGGHEQYFGPGTRLTVT.

This clone was counted once. The CDR3 loop reads CASTSTGVSYEQYF. The CDR3, as DNA: TGCGCCAGCACCTCAACAGGGGTAAGCTACGAGCAGTACTTC. V is TRBV5-1 and J is TRBJ2-7; 7 nucleotides line up with TRBD1. Germline V gene data show CDR1 as SGHRS and CDR2 as YFSETQ. The V segment lost 6 bases and the J segment 3 bases; nucleotides outside the gene matches: 9. The length of the CDR3 is 14 residues.

J is TRBJ1-1 and V is TRBV5-1; 7 nucleotides agree with TRBD1. V shed 4 bases, J shed 8 bases, and the junction held 8 bases outside the gene matches. The germline V gene encodes CDR1 SGHRS and CDR2 YFSETQ. The CDR3 runs 13 residues. The CDR3 DNA sequence: TGCGCCAGCAGCAAGGGACAGCCCATAGAAGCTTTCTTT. It encodes CASSKGQPIEAFF.

As DNA, the CDR3 is TGCGCCAGCAGCGACCCCGACGAGAACTACGAGCAGTACTTC. It codes for CASSDPDENYEQYF. The chain recombines TRBV5-1 with TRBJ2-7; D is uncertain. CDR1 and CDR2 (germline): SGHRS, YFSETQ. Between the trimmed V and J ends, which lost 4 bases and 3 bases, there was a span of 14 bases. The CDR3 sequence is 14 residues long.

This chain links TRBV15 with TRBJ1-2; TRBD1 matches at 9 bases. Looked up from germline, CDR1 is LNHNV and CDR2 is YYDKDF (reference sequence). The junction had 22 bases not matched to a gene; V was cut back by 0 bases and J by 8 bases. This CDR3 contains 20 residues. The CDR3 DNA reads as TGTGCCACCAGCAGAGATGGTACAGGGGGCGTAATGCCCCCCTACGGCGGCTACACCTTC. This gives the protein CATSRDGTGGVMPPYGGYTF. The full variable domain, completed using reference TRBV15 and TRBJ1-2, is DAMVIQNPRYQVTQFGKPVTLSCSQTLNHNVMYWYQQKSSQAPKLLFHYYDKDFNNEADTPDNFQSRRPNTSFCFLDIRSPGLGDTAMYLCATSRDGTGGVMPPYGGYTFGSGTRLTVV.

This sequence joins TRBV5-6 and TRBJ1-4, with D perhaps TRBD1 (6 bases). Per the germline V gene, CDR1 is SGHDT and CDR2 is YYEEEE. CDR3 length: 14 residues. V was trimmed by 3 bases and J by 4 bases, leaving 10 bases between them. The CDR3 DNA reads TGTGCCAGCAGCTCCGGGACACTTAATGAAAAACTGTTTTTT. It is translated as CASSSGTLNEKLFF.

This rearrangement joins TRBV2 to TRBJ2-7, with D possibly being TRBD1 (6 bases). Per germline, CDR1 SNHLY and CDR2 FYNNEI. This CDR3 is 14 amino acids long. V dropped 1 base and J dropped 5 bases, with 12 bases sitting between them. The DNA for the CDR3 is TGTGCCAGCAGTGAAGGGGCAGGGGTGGACGAGCAGTACTTC. Its protein product is CASSEGAGVDEQYF.

The V call is TRBV2, the J call TRBJ2-3; D not resolved. Trimming removed 3 bases from V and 8 bases from J, with 12 bases in between. Germline V gene sequence: CDR1 SNHLY, CDR2 FYNNEI. The CDR3 extends over 13 amino acids. CDR3 nucleotides: TGTGCCAGCAGTGAGATTAATTCTGGTACGCAGTATTTT. Its protein is CASSEINSGTQYF.

The chain couples TRBV27 to TRBJ2-1; D gene unclear. Trimming stripped 3 bases from V and 4 bases from J, with 13 bases between. Germline lookup yields CDR1 MNHEY and CDR2 SMNVEV (reference sequence). This CDR3 is built from 15 residues. The CDR3 coding sequence is TGTGCCAGCAGTTTTGGGTACAGAAAGTACAATGAGCAGTTCTTC. Translation: CASSFGYRKYNEQFF.

The chain has TRBV6-5 and TRBJ1-1, with TRBD1 as a possible D gene (6 bases). The length of the CDR3 is 11 residues. Germline loops: CDR1 MNHEY, CDR2 SVGAGI. The germline V and J ends were trimmed by 4 bases and 8 bases, with 8 bases remaining between them. The CDR3 sequence: CASSLDSEAFF. The CDR3 nucleotides read TGTGCCAGCAGTTTGGACAGCGAAGCTTTCTTT.

J is TRBJ1-6 and V is TRBV5-8; 7 bases align to TRBD1. This CDR3 spans 15 amino acids. Germline V gene data show CDR1 as SGHTS and CDR2 as YDEGEE. Losses at the gene ends were 5 bases for V and 6 bases for J; bases not matched to a gene: 8. CDR3 residues: CASRFAGGFNSPLHF. The CDR3 region has the DNA TGTGCCAGCAGGTTCGCAGGGGGTTTTAATTCACCCCTCCACTTT.

J is TRBJ1-5 and V is TRBV2, with 9 bases identical to TRBD1. Germline V gene lookup returns CDR1 SNHLY and CDR2 FYNNEI. V trimming: 5 bases; J trimming: 4 bases; junction bases outside the gene matches: 3. CDR3 length: 14 amino acids. The CDR3 DNA reads as TGTGCCAGCAGTCTGGACAGGGGAAATCAGCCCCAGCATTTT. Its translation: CASSLDRGNQPQHF.

The chain links TRBV28 to TRBJ1-6; weak D call: TRBD1 (6 bases). The length of the CDR3 is 15 residues. V lost 6 bases and J 5 bases, leaving 14 bases between the germline ends. CDR1 and CDR2 from the germline V gene are MDHEN and SYDVKM. The CDR3 spells CASSPPTGNNSPLHF. The CDR3 DNA sequence: TGTGCCAGCAGCCCCCCGACAGGCAATAATTCACCCCTCCACTTT.

The rearrangement links TRBV7-8 to TRBJ2-1; 9 nucleotides align to TRBD1. CDR3 length equals 17 residues. V shed 2 bases, J shed 1 base, and the junction held 6 bases outside the gene matches. Germline V gene sequence: CDR1 SGHVS, CDR2 FQNEAQ. The CDR3 bases are TGTGCCAGCAGCTTAATGGGCGGGACAGGGTCCTACAATGAGCAGTTCTTC. It encodes CASSLMGGTGSYNEQFF.

The chain links TRBV11-3 to TRBJ2-2; TRBD1 is a possible D gene (6 bases). The germline V gene encodes CDR1 SGHNT and CDR2 YENEEA. The CDR3 is 15 amino acids. Trimming stripped 5 bases from V and 2 bases from J, with 12 bases between. The CDR3 DNA is TGTGCCAGCAGCCACGGACAGAGTAACACCGGGGAGCTGTTTTTT. Translating it yields CASSHGQSNTGELFF.

This clone came up once. The gene calls are TRBV19 and TRBJ2-2, with 10 bases matching TRBD1. V trimming: 1 base; J trimming: 4 bases; junction bases outside the gene matches: 3. CDR1 and CDR2 from the germline V gene are LNHDA and SQIVND (reference sequence). This CDR3 has 16 amino acids. The CDR3, as DNA: TGTGCCAGTAGTATAGGACAGGGGGCGAGCACCGGGGAGCTGTTTTTT. Translating it yields CASSIGQGASTGELFF. The entire variable domain, with the rest obtained from reference TRBV19 and TRBJ2-2, is as follows: DGGITQSPKYLFRKEGQNVTLSCEQNLNHDAMYWYRQDPGQGLRLIYYSQIVNDFQKGDIAEGYSVSREKKESFPLTVTSAQKNPTAFYLCASSIGQGASTGELFFGEGSRLTVL.